This note documents a single T cell receptor beta chain sequence. The antigen is undetermined. At one end the junction does not follow the germline gene, possibly because of a read error. One entry per CDR3 protein results from TCRdb running MiXCR on the RT-PCR reads. The repertoire consists of 630,000 or so distinct CDR3 sequences, with approximately 14% occurring once and the leading ten covering around a tenth. This entry is derived from a study of response to subunit inactivated influenza vaccine. General observations from the study: Authors suggested few new T cells are recruited by each seasonal influenza vaccination.

The germline V gene has CDR1 SGHRS and CDR2 YFSETQ. The CDR3 loop spans 14 amino acids. The genes are TRBV5-1 and TRBJ2-1; D is perhaps TRBD2 (6 bases). The sequenced sample was PBMCs from blood, obtained 12 days after vaccination. The sequence was collected from a man aged 50 or older who received an inactivated influenza vaccine. CDR3 sequence: CASSVGGNYTEQFF. CDR3 in DNA: TGCGCCAGCAGCGTGGGCGGGAACTACACTGAGCAGTTCTTC.